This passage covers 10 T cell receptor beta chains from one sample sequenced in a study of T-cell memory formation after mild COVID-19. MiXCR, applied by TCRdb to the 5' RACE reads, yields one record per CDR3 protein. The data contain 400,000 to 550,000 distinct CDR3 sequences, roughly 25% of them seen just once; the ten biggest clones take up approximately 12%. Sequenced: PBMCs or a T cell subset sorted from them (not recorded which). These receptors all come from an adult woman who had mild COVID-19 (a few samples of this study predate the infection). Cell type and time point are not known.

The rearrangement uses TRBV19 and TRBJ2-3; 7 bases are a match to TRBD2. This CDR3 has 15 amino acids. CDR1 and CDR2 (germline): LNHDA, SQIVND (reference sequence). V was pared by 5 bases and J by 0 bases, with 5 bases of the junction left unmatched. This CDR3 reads CASSVGGRSTDTQYF. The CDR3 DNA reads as TGTGCCAGTAGTGTCGGGGGGAGAAGCACAGATACGCAGTATTTT.

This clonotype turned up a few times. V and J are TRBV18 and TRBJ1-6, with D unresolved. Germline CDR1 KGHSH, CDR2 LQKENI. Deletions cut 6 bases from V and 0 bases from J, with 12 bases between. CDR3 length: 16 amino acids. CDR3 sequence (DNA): TGTGCCAGCTCTCCTGTCCCGAGCTCCTATAATTCACCCCTCCACTTT. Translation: CASSPVPSSYNSPLHF.

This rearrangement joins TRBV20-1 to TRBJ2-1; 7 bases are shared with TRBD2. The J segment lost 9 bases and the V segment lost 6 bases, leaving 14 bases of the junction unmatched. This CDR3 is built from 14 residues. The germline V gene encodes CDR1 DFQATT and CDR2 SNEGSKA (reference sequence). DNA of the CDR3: TGCAGTGCGGTGGATCAGCGGGGCTTGACTGAGCAGTTCTTC. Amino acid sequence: CSAVDQRGLTEQFF.

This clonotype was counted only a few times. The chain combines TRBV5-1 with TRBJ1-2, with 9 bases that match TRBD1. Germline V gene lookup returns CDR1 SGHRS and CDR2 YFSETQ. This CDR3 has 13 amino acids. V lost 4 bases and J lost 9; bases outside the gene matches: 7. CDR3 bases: TGCGCCAGCAGCGCGGGACAGGGACCGAGCTACACCTTC. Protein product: CASSAGQGPSYTF.

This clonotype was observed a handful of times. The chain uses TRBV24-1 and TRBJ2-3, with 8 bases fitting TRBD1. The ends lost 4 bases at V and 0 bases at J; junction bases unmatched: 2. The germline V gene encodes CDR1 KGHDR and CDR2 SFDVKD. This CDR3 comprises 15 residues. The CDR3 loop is CATSDRGLSTDTQYF. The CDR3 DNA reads TGTGCCACCAGTGACAGGGGGCTTAGCACAGATACGCAGTATTTT.

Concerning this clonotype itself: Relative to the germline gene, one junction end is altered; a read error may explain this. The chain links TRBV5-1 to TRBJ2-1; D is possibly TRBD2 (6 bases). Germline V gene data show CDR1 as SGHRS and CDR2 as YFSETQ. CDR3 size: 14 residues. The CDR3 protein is CASSLGLVGDEQSF. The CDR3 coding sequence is TGCGCCAGCAGCTTGGGACTAGTCGGCGATGAGCAGTCCTTC.

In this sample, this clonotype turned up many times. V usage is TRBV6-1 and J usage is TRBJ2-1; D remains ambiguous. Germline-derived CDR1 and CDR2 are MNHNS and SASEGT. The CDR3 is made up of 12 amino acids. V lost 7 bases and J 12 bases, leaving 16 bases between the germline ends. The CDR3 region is CASKVGLRPQFF. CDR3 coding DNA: TGTGCCAGCAAAGTAGGGCTGAGACCGCAGTTCTTC.

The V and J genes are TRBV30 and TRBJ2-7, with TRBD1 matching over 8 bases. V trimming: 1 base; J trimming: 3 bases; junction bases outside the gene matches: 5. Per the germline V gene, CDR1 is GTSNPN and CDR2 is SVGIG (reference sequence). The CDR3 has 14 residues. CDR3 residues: CAWSGGQAYYEQYF. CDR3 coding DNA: TGTGCCTGGAGTGGGGGACAGGCCTACTACGAGCAGTACTTC.

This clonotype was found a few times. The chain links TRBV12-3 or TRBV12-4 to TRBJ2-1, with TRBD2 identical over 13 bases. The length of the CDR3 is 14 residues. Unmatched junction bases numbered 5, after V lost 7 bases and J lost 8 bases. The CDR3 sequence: CASKKLAGGDEQFF. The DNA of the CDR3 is TGTGCCAGCAAAAAACTAGCGGGAGGGGATGAGCAGTTCTTC.

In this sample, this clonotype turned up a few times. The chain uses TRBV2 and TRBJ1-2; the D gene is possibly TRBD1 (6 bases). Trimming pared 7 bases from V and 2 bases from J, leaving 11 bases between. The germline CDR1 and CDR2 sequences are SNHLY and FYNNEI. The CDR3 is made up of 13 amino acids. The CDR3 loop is CASTKDSNYGYTF. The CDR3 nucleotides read TGTGCCAGCACCAAGGACAGCAACTATGGCTACACCTTC.